This T cell receptor beta chain comes out of a study of read filtering for tumor transcriptome and immune sequencing. The overall study: By R-ISS, stages I, II and III held about 8, 16 and 7 patients.

On this clonotype itself: What it recognizes is unknown.

Overall study results and limits: IR-seq and RNA-seq agreed better without single-read clonotypes. Compared with RNA-seq, IR-seq gave much higher clonotype depth and reliability. In IR-seq, single-read clonotypes were about 80% of clonotypes but around 3.2% of reads.

V was pared by 3 bases and J by 10 bases, with 14 bases of the junction left unmatched. The V gene's germline CDR1 is DFQATT and CDR2 SNEGSKA (reference sequence). CDR3 length: 14 amino acids. From roughly 400 ng of RNA, a library with molecular barcoded alpha/delta and beta/gamma adaptors was made. TCRdb re-derived calls from the reads in MiXCR, one entry per CDR3 protein. The sample records about 15,000 distinct CDR3 sequences, roughly 22% being singletons. The V and J genes are TRBV20-1 and TRBJ1-2; 7 bases line up with TRBD1. The clonotype was recovered from a donor aged 40 or older with multiple myeloma. Source material: a population of CD138-negative cells sorted from bone marrow. In DNA, the CDR3 is TGCAGTGCTAGGCCACTTCGCCGGGACAGCGACTACACCTTC. Protein: CSARPLRRDSDYTF.